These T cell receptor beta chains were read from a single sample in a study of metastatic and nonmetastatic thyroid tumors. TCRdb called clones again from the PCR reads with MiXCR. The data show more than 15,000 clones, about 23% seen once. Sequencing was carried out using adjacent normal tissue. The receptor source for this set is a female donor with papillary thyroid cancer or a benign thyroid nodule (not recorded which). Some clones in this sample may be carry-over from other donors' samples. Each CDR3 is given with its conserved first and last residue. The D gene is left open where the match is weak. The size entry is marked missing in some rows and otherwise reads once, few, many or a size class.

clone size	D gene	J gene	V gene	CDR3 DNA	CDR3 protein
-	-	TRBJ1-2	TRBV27	TGTGCCAGCAGCTCCTTCGGGGGCCCCTATGGCTACACCTTC	CASSSFGGPYGYTF
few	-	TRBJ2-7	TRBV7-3	TGTGCCAGCAGTTCGGACGGGAGCTCCTACGAGCAGTACTTC	CASSSDGSSYEQYF
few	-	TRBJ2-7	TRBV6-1	TGTGCCAGCACTGAGGCCTCCTACGAGCAGTACTTC	CASTEASYEQYF
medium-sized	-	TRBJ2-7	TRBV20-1	TGCAGTGCCTCTCGGCGGCAGACCTACGAGCAGTACTTC	CSASRRQTYEQYF
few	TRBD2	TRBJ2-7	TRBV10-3	TGTGCCATCGGCGGGGGATCCTACGAGCAGTACTTC	CAIGGGSYEQYF
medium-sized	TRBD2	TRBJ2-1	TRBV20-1	TGCAGTGCTAGAGATTGGGGACTAGCGGGCCCCCCAGAGCAGTTCTTC	CSARDWGLAGPPEQFF
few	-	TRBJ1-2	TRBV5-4	TGTGCCAGCAGCTTGGACAGTAACTATGGCTACACCTTC	CASSLDSNYGYTF
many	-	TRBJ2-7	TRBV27	TGTGCCAGCAGTTTTTCTCATACAGGGATAGTATCCTACGAGCAGTACTTC	CASSFSHTGIVSYEQYF
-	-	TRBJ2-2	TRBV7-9	TGTGCCAGCAGCTATGGGGTAGCCGGGGAGCTGTTTTTT	CASSYGVAGELFF
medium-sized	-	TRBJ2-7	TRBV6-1	TGTGCCAGCAGTCCCCAGGTTTGGGAGGCCTACGAGCAGTACTTC	CASSPQVWEAYEQYF
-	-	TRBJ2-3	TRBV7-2	TGTGCCAGCAGCGCTTGGGTTACAAAGAACTCTTTT	CASSAWVTKNSF
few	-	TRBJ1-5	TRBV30	TGCGCCTGGAAGGCCGGGGCTGCGAATCAGCCCCAGCATTTT	CAWKAGAANQPQHF
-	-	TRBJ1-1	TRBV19	TGTGCCAGTAGTACCGAGGTCAGGACTGAAGCTTTCTTT	CASSTEVRTEAFF
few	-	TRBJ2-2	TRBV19	TGTGCCAGTAGTATTTATGGGTTTTTGGGCGGGGAGCTGTTTTTT	CASSIYGFLGGELFF
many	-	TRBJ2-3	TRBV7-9	TGTGCCAGCAGCTTTGAGGGCGGCACAGATACGCAGTATTTT	CASSFEGGTDTQYF
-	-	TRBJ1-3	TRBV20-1	TGCAGTGCAGCAGGATACTCTGGAAACACCATATATTTT	CSAAGYSGNTIYF
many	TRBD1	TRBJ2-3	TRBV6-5	TGTGCCAGCAGTTACTCGGGACAGATCACAGATACGCAGTATTTT	CASSYSGQITDTQYF
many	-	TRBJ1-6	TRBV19	TGTGCCAGTAGTCTGATGGGGTATAATTCACCCCTCCACTTT	CASSLMGYNSPLHF
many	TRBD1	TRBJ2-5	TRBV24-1	TGTGCCACCAGTGACTCCGGGACAGGGGGCTATGAGACCCAGTACTTC	CATSDSGTGGYETQYF
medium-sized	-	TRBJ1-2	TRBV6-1	TGTGCCAGCAGTTCTTACTCGGGAGAACGGGTCGGCTACACCTTC	CASSSYSGERVGYTF
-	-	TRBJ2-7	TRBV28	TGTGCCAGCAGTCGGACCGGGGAGGGGGCCTACGAGCAGTACTTC	CASSRTGEGAYEQYF
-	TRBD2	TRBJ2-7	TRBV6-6	TGTGCCAGCAGTTACTCGAGCGGGATCTACGAGCAGTACTTC	CASSYSSGIYEQYF
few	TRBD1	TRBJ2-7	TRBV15	TGTGCCACCAGCAGAGAACCCCTGGGGACAGTGTATTCCTACGAGCAGTACTTC	CATSREPLGTVYSYEQYF
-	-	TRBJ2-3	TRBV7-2	TGTGCCAGCAGCTCCAGCCGGGTCACAGATACGCAGTATTTT	CASSSSRVTDTQYF
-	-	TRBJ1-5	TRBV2	TGTGCCAGCAGTGAGGGTTATCAGCCCCAGCATTTT	CASSEGYQPQHF
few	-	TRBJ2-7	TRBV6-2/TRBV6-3	TGTGCCAGCAGTAGTCTAGCGAGAGGCTACGAGCAGTACTTC	CASSSLARGYEQYF
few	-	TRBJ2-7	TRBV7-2	TGTGCCAGCAGCCCTCTCGGGACGGTCTCGAACGAGCAGTACTTC	CASSPLGTVSNEQYF
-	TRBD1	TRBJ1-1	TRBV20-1	TGCAGTGCTAGACAGGGGGGGCCGAACACTGAAGCTTTCTTT	CSARQGGPNTEAFF
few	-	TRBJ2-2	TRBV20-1	TGCAGTGCTAGGGTGGGACCCACCGGGGAGCTGTTTTTT	CSARVGPTGELFF
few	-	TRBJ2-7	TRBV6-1	TGTTCCAGCAGCCTCGCGGGACCAACGGCCGGGAAGCAGTACTTC	CSSSLAGPTAGKQYF
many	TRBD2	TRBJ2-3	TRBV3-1	TGTGCCAGCAGCCAAGAGGCGGGAGTCACAGATACGCAGTATTTT	CASSQEAGVTDTQYF
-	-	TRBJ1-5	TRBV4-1	TGCGCCAGCAGCCAAACGGACAGAAATAGCAATCAGCCCCAGCATTTT	CASSQTDRNSNQPQHF
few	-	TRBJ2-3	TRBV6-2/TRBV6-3	TGTGCCAGCAGTTACTCGAGAATCATAGGGAATACGCAGTATTTT	CASSYSRIIGNTQYF
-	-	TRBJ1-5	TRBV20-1	TGCAGTGCTAGAGATCACCGGGGAAGCAATCAGCCCCAGCATTTT	CSARDHRGSNQPQHF
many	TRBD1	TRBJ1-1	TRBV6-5	TGTGCCAGCAGGTACAGACAGGGGACTAACACTGAAGCTTTCTTT	CASRYRQGTNTEAFF
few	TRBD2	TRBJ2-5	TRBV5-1	TGCGCCAGCAGCTTGGGACTAGCGGGGGGCGGGTACCAAGAGACCCAGTACTTC	CASSLGLAGGGYQETQYF
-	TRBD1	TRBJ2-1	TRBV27	TGTGCCAGCAGACCCCCCGGGACAGGGTTTGAGCAGTTCTTC	CASRPPGTGFEQFF
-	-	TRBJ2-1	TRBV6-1	TGTGCCAGCAGTCGGACAGAGCCGACCTACAATGAGCAGTTCTTC	CASSRTEPTYNEQFF
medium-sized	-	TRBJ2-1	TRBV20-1	TGCAGTGCTAGAGCGGGCGCGGGATTAGGGAGTGAGCAGTTCTTC	CSARAGAGLGSEQFF
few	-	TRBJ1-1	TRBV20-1	TGCAGTGCTGGGGACCTTCAGGGGCCTAACACTGAAGCTTTCTTT	CSAGDLQGPNTEAFF
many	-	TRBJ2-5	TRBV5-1	TGCGCCAGCAGCCGAATCGCCCAAGAGACCCAGTACTTC	CASSRIAQETQYF
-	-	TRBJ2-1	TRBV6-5	TGTGCCAGCAGTTACCCCGGACGGACCGGGGGACGTGAGCAGTTCTTC	CASSYPGRTGGREQFF
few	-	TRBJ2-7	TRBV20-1	TGCAGTGCTAGTCGAGGAACAGGTTCCAACGACGAGCAGTACTTC	CSASRGTGSNDEQYF
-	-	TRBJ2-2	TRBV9	TGTGCCAGCAGCGTAGCCACAACCGGGGAGCTGTTTTTT	CASSVATTGELFF
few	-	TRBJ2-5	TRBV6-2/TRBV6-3	TGTGCCAGCAGTAAATCGGACCGCCGGTGGACCCAGTACTTC	CASSKSDRRWTQYF
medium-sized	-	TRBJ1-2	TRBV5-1	TGCGCCAGCAGCTTGGCAGGACCACGGGGCTACACCTTC	CASSLAGPRGYTF
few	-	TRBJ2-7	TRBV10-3	TGTGCCATCAGTGGGATCGACGGGATTCAAACCTACGAGCAGTACTTC	CAISGIDGIQTYEQYF
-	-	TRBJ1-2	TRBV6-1	TGTGCCAGCAGCCCTGGGCCGAACTATGGCTACACCTTC	CASSPGPNYGYTF
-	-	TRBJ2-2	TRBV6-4	TGTGCCAGCAGTATCAGACAGACCACCGGGGAGCTGTTTTTT	CASSIRQTTGELFF